This T cell receptor beta chain emerged from a study of blood T cell dynamics during melanoma immunotherapy (TCRdb year 2020). With respect to the entire study: The patients had metastatic melanoma and were given first-line pembrolizumab or nivolumab plus ipilimumab as standard of care in the United Kingdom. To find early correlates of response, the study profiled the peripheral T cell receptor repertoires of patients with metastatic melanoma both before and after one cycle of checkpoint inhibitor therapy. A training cohort was formed from consecutive patients, and a further independent group of patients from the same centre was pooled into an external validation set.

Every bulk PBMC sample was loaded with the same fixed amount of around 400 ng of DNA. The immunoSEQ TCRb Assay kit was used according to manufacturer instructions to amplify TCR beta CDR3 sequences from genomic DNA. The KAPA Library Quantification Kit for Illumina platforms was used to quantify the pooled libraries by qPCR. Sequencing of the pooled libraries was done on an Illumina NextSeq 500, with clustering at about 0.6-1.1 pM. For the original study's pipeline: TCR data were analyzed using immunoSEQ ANALYZER and the R LymphoSeq package. A rearrangement efficiency score was calculated as productive divided by the sum of productive and non-productive CDR3 sequences. Within each patient, timepoints were compared pairwise for clonality, measured with the Gini coefficient, and for diversity, measured with the Renyi index at alpha=1. Clonal relatedness, based on an edit distance of 3, and repertoire similarity, based on the Bhattacharyya coefficient, were both computed in LymphoSeq. To classify response, a linear discriminant analysis based on week-3 changes in clonality and diversity was built using the R MASS and caret packages. As stored in TCRdb, this immuneACCESS dataset retains in-frame rearrangements with V and J assigned. A fraction of the clones does not appear; measured against another copy, unresolved V genes explain less than half of the discrepancy, and the remainder lacks a known reason. V, J and clone size reflect that table, while D and trimming were determined from the DNA. This sample is represented by roughly 6,000 clones; 88% of them were singletons. 1.5% to 2% of the sample rests with the top ten.

The CDR3 measures 16 amino acids from cysteine to phenylalanine. Only the CDR3 DNA stays, 48 bases, in frame from base 1. A distance of 14 bases separates the germline ends of V and J, which lose 2 bases and 0 bases respectively. The germline V gene (reference sequence) specifies GTSNPN as CDR1 and SVGIG as CDR2. The sample's time point label, decoded: pre-treatment baseline. Blood samples were taken at two points: before treatment (T0) and at week 3 (W3), which came after the first cycle of checkpoint blockade. Except for a couple of patients with rapid clinical progression, response was assessed 12 weeks after the first infusion by RECIST 1.1; disease control meant complete response, partial response or stable disease. Any patient who had received prior systemic cancer treatment, was on concomitant immunosuppressant therapy or had synchronous other active malignancies was excluded. TCR beta was sequenced in both bulk PBMC and plasma cell-free DNA in order to track circulating cells as well as T cell turnover. PBMC were isolated from blood with Lymphoprep and SepMate tubes, followed by red cell lysis. QIAamp DNA Blood Mini kits were used to extract DNA from PBMC and from sorted T cell subsets.

Overall study outcomes, separate from this receptor: Whether the T cell clones driving repertoire changes were melanoma-specific or reflected general immune activation could not be determined in the study. The relatively small sample size was recognized as a factor that could limit how well the results generalize. A bifurcated reorganization of the PBMC repertoire at W3, with increased clonality or increased diversity, was observed in patients who later achieved disease control, unlike in progressors.

Comments on this clone: Its antigen is still unknown. No base-level quality is on record; no much larger clone is a single base apart.

The sequence derives from a human donor with melanoma. The starting material was blood, obtained from a patient treated with checkpoint blockade. Here the chain combines TRBV30 and TRBJ2-4, and TRBD2 may be the D gene, going by 7 matching bases. The CDR3 region: CAWSPGGRGAKNIQYF. DNA sequence: TGTGCCTGGAGTCCGGGGGGCAGAGGAGCCAAAAACATTCAGTACTTC. The entire variable domain, with the stretches around the CDR3 drawn from the reference TRBV30 and TRBJ2-4 proteins, is SQTIHQWPATLVQPVGSPLSLECTVEGTSNPNLYWYRQAAGRGLQLLFYSVGIGQISSEVPQNLSASRPQDRQFILSSKKLLLSDSGFYLCAWSPGGRGAKNIQYFGAGTRLSVL.